This TCR beta chain was identified during a study of control samples from healthy donors and cancer patients. TCRdb's copy holds only in-frame clones and misses some; the assay was immunoSEQ multiplex PCR. Among about 150,000 clones listed, roughly 94% were seen once. Trimming at V came to 4 bases and at J to 3 bases, leaving 7 bases not matched to a gene. This CDR3 has 17 residues. Looked up from germline, CDR1 is MGHRA and CDR2 is YSYEKL. The sample was blood. J is TRBJ2-7 and V is TRBV4-1; 15 nucleotides line up with TRBD2. The receptor's source is a middle-aged man in good health. The CDR3 DNA follows: TGCGCCAGCAGCCGGGGGACTAGCGGGGGGCCCGTCTACGAGCAGTACTTC. Amino acid sequence: CASSRGTSGGPVYEQYF.